These 27 T cell receptor beta chains were sequenced from one sample in a study of blood T cell repertoires in COVID-19. Using immunoSEQ multiplex PCR, the repertoire was profiled, and TCRdb retains in-frame clones only, with some absent. The sample gives hundreds of thousands of clones, roughly 90% of which show up once; 3.1% is in the top ten. What was sequenced was PBMCs or T cells enriched from blood (not recorded which). All receptors come from a woman aged 45-60 years in a cohort exposed to, infected with or recovered from COVID-19 (not recorded which).

The chain combines TRBV23-1 with TRBJ1-2; 7 nucleotides line up with TRBD1. TRBV23-1 is marked as an open reading frame, function uncertain. The CDR3 extends over 15 amino acids. V trimming: 4 bases; J trimming: 0 bases; junction bases outside the gene matches: 5. CDR3 sequence reads: CASSRGQDSNYGYTF. The CDR3 DNA reads TGCGCCAGCAGTCGCGGACAGGACTCTAACTATGGCTACACCTTC.

The V call is TRBV4-1, the J call TRBJ2-2, with a possible D match to TRBD2 (5 bases). The germline V and J ends were trimmed by 7 bases and 1 base, with 10 bases remaining between them. Germline lookup yields CDR1 MGHRA and CDR2 YSYEKL. The CDR3 extends over 14 amino acids. DNA of the CDR3: TGCGCCAGCACCCCCGGGGTGAACACCGGGGAGCTGTTTTTT. Encoded protein: CASTPGVNTGELFF.

This chain uses TRBV6-2 or TRBV6-3 with TRBJ1-1; 7 bases line up with TRBD1. Germline V gene sequence: CDR1 MNHEY, CDR2 SVGEGT. The trim removed 3 bases at V and 5 bases at J, leaving 9 bases unmatched. The CDR3 runs 15 residues. CDR3 sequence reads: CASSYITTRGTEAFF. CDR3 nucleotide sequence: TGTGCCAGCAGTTATATCACAACCAGGGGGACTGAAGCTTTCTTT.

The rearrangement links TRBV30 to TRBJ1-2; D may be TRBD1 (6 bases). The ends were cut back, 5 bases at V and 5 bases at J, with 15 bases in the middle. Germline CDR1 and CDR2: GTSNPN and SVGIG (reference sequence). The CDR3 is made up of 13 amino acids. The CDR3 protein is CAWGRGQPYGYTF. In DNA form, the CDR3 reads TGTGCCTGGGGCCGAGGACAGCCTTATGGCTACACCTTC.

This clone has a handful of counts. The V call is TRBV9, the J call TRBJ2-2; no reliable D call. Trimming took 3 bases from V and 1 from J, leaving 7 bases between them. Germline V gene sequence: CDR1 SGDLS, CDR2 YYNGEE. The CDR3 length is 14 residues. CDR3 coding DNA: TGTGCCAGCAGCGCGGCAGGGAACACCGGGGAGCTGTTTTTT. Translated, it gives CASSAAGNTGELFF.

This rearrangement joins TRBV5-4 to TRBJ1-1; perhaps TRBD1 as D (5 bases). Germline V gives CDR1 SGHNT, CDR2 YYREEE (reference sequence). The V end was cut by 4 bases, the J end by 5 bases, with 21 bases between. This CDR3 spans 16 amino acids. Here the CDR3 reads CASSPSWGVWVTEAFF. The CDR3 DNA reads TGTGCCAGCAGCCCCTCGTGGGGCGTTTGGGTAACTGAAGCTTTCTTT.

This sequence joins TRBV4-3 and TRBJ2-5; tentative D call: TRBD1 (5 bases). CDR1 is LGHNA, CDR2 YSLEER, per germline. Trimming left V 2 bases short and J 7 bases short, with 14 bases between. The CDR3 runs 14 residues. The DNA of the CDR3 is TGCGCCAGCAGCCAAAATCCCAGGGAAGGGACCCAGTACTTC. Translation: CASSQNPREGTQYF.

The chain has TRBV9 and TRBJ2-7; D is perhaps TRBD1 (6 bases). The V gene lost 3 bases and the J gene lost 4 bases, with 14 bases spanning the gap. This CDR3 spans 14 amino acids. Germline CDR1 is SGDLS and CDR2 is YYNGEE. In DNA form, the CDR3 reads TGTGCCAGCAGCGCCGCCCTGACAGGTTACGAGCAGTACTTC. Protein product: CASSAALTGYEQYF.

V gene TRBV21-1 combines with J gene TRBJ2-7; TRBD1 is the table's D call, not checked against the DNA. TRBV21-1 is labeled a pseudogene. The CDR3 covers 16 residues. The CDR3 DNA follows: TGTGCCAGCAGCACCTTCCCGGGACAGGGAGGTTACGAGCAGTACTTC. Amino acid sequence: CASSTFPGQGGYEQYF.

The chain combines TRBV5-4 with TRBJ2-5; 10 nucleotides line up with TRBD2. V shed 4 bases, J shed 5 bases, and the junction held 5 bases outside the gene matches. Germline V CDR1 and CDR2: SGHNT, YYREEE (reference sequence). The CDR3 is made up of 14 amino acids. The CDR3 here is CASSVAGGRETQYF. CDR3 coding DNA: TGTGCCAGCAGCGTAGCGGGGGGTAGGGAGACCCAGTACTTC.

The chain is built from TRBV30 and TRBJ1-1; TRBD1 matches 9 bases. Germline assignment: CDR1 GTSNPN and CDR2 SVGIG (reference sequence). The CDR3 is made up of 15 amino acids. Unmatched junction bases numbered 6, after V lost 3 bases and J lost 1 base. The CDR3 loop is CAWRAYRGQNTEAFF. DNA of the CDR3: TGTGCCTGGAGGGCTTACAGGGGGCAGAACACTGAAGCTTTCTTT.

The chain uses TRBV24-1 and TRBJ1-2; possibly TRBD1 for D (6 bases). Trimming removed 6 bases from V and 7 bases from J, with 14 bases in between. The CDR3 is 13 amino acids. Germline assignment: CDR1 KGHDR and CDR2 SFDVKD. In DNA form, the CDR3 reads TGTGCCACCAGTCCAGGGGTCCGAGCTGGCTACACCTTC. The encoded protein is CATSPGVRAGYTF.

As DNA, the CDR3 is TGTGCCAGCTCACCGCAAGGGGGGACAGACAACTATGGCTACACCTTC. This gives the protein CASSPQGGTDNYGYTF. V usage is TRBV18 and J usage is TRBJ1-2; 7 bases align to TRBD1. The CDR3 totals 16 residues. The V gene's germline CDR1 is KGHSH and CDR2 LQKENI. V shed 3 bases and J 2 bases; nucleotides not matched to a gene: 9.

The CDR3 DNA is TGCGCCAGCAGCCAAGATTGGGGGACAGCCTACGAGCAGTACTTC. This translates into CASSQDWGTAYEQYF. This chain joins TRBV4-3 and TRBJ2-7; the match to TRBD1 covers 7 bases. The CDR3 spans 15 residues. CDR1 is LGHNA and CDR2 is YSLEER in the germline V gene. The V segment lost 0 bases and the J segment 2 bases; nucleotides outside the gene matches: 4.

This chain links TRBV3-1 (or the pseudogene TRBV3-2) with TRBJ1-2, with D possibly TRBD1 on 6 matching bases. The V end lost 0 bases, the J end lost 2 bases, and 25 bases lay between the germline ends. The CDR3 is 20 amino acids. CDR1 LGHDT and CDR2 YNNKEL come from the germline V gene (reference sequence). CDR3 DNA: TGTGCCAGCAGCCAAGACGTGGCCCAAAGTGCAGGGGCGATGAACTATGGCTACACCTTC. It translates to CASSQDVAQSAGAMNYGYTF.

The chain is built from TRBV4-2 and TRBJ2-7, with TRBD2 matching 11 bases. The germline V gene has CDR1 LGHNA and CDR2 YNFKEQ. J was trimmed by 2 bases and V by 0 bases; bases with no gene match: 6. This CDR3 comprises 17 residues. The CDR3 nucleotides read TGTGCCAGCAGCCAAGATGTAACTAGCGGGGGCACCTACGAGCAGTACTTC. It is translated as CASSQDVTSGGTYEQYF.

The chain uses TRBV29-1 and TRBJ1-2; D gene unclear. This CDR3 has 15 amino acids. Germline V gene data show CDR1 as SQVTM and CDR2 as ANQGSEA. Trimming shortened V by 5 bases and J by 3 bases, and 19 bases separated the two germline ends. CDR3 DNA sequence: TGCAGCGTTACCCGCCGGGAGGACCCATACTATGGCTACACCTTC. Encoded protein: CSVTRREDPYYGYTF. Filled out from reference TRBV29-1 and TRBJ1-2, the complete variable domain reads SAVISQKPSRDICQRGTSLTIQCQVDSQVTMMFWYRQQPGQSLTLIATANQGSEATYESGFVIDKFPISRPNLTFSTLTVSNMSPEDSSIYLCSVTRREDPYYGYTFGSGTRLTVV.

This clone came up a few times. V gene TRBV7-2 combines with J gene TRBJ1-6; 8 bases match TRBD1. J gave up 7 bases and V 5 bases, and 7 bases lay outside the gene matches. This CDR3 has 15 residues. The germline gives CDR1 SGHTA, CDR2 FQGNSA. The CDR3 loop reads CASSNQGASNSPLHF. CDR3 sequence (DNA): TGTGCCAGCAGCAATCAGGGGGCAAGCAATTCACCCCTCCACTTT. The variable domain in full, with the rest retrieved from reference TRBV7-2 and TRBJ1-6, is GAGVSQSPSNKVTEKGKDVELRCDPISGHTALYWYRQSLGQGLEFLIYFQGNSAPDKSGLPSDRFSAERTGGSVSTLTIQRTQQEDSAVYLCASSNQGASNSPLHFGNGTRLTVT.

The chain links TRBV5-4 to TRBJ1-1; D is perhaps TRBD1 (5 bases). Germline lookup yields CDR1 SGHNT and CDR2 YYREEE (reference sequence). CDR3 size: 14 residues. V lost 4 bases and J lost 1, with 11 bases in between. CDR3 protein: CASSRDSPNTEAFF. The CDR3 DNA reads TGTGCCAGCAGCCGTGACAGTCCGAACACTGAAGCTTTCTTT. Complete variable domain (other parts from reference TRBV5-4 and TRBJ1-1): ETGVTQSPTHLIKTRGQQVTLRCSSQSGHNTVSWYQQALGQGPQFIFQYYREEENGRGNFPPRFSGLQFPNYSSELNVNALELDDSALYLCASSRDSPNTEAFFGQGTRLTVV.

The chain links TRBV14 to TRBJ2-5, with TRBD2 matching 8 bases. Germline loops: CDR1 SGHDN, CDR2 FVKESK. This CDR3 has 16 residues. V lost 4 bases to trimming and J lost 2 bases; unmatched junction nucleotides: 9. CDR3 loop: CASSPLSGNNQETQYF. The CDR3 region has the DNA TGTGCCAGCAGCCCCCTTAGCGGGAATAATCAAGAGACCCAGTACTTC.

Only a few counts were recorded for this clone. The V and J genes are TRBV24-1 and TRBJ1-1; 10 bases match TRBD1. Germline V lookup: CDR1 KGHDR, CDR2 SFDVKD. This CDR3 spans 21 amino acids. The V gene end was trimmed by 5 bases and the J gene end by 0 bases; junction bases not matched to a gene: 20. CDR3 loop: CATSGIRDRGQLQRMNTEAFF. The CDR3 coding sequence is TGTGCCACCAGTGGCATCCGGGACAGGGGCCAACTTCAGCGGATGAACACTGAAGCTTTCTTT.

This chain joins TRBV7-2 and TRBJ1-2; the match to TRBD1 covers 7 bases. The CDR3 runs to 13 residues. Germline V CDR1 and CDR2: SGHTA, FQGNSA. The V gene end was trimmed by 4 bases and the J gene end by 5 bases; junction bases not matched to a gene: 4. The CDR3 sequence: CASSSRGDYGYTF. The CDR3 DNA sequence: TGTGCCAGCAGCTCCAGGGGGGATTATGGCTACACCTTC. The complete variable domain, with remaining parts taken from reference TRBV7-2 and TRBJ1-2, reads GAGVSQSPSNKVTEKGKDVELRCDPISGHTALYWYRQSLGQGLEFLIYFQGNSAPDKSGLPSDRFSAERTGGSVSTLTIQRTQQEDSAVYLCASSSRGDYGYTFGSGTRLTVV.

The J gene is TRBJ2-3, the V gene TRBV5-1; 11 nucleotides align to TRBD2. Germline V CDR1 and CDR2: SGHRS, YFSETQ. The CDR3 consists of 15 residues. Germline trimming cut 7 bases from V and 3 bases from J; bases unmatched to any gene: 7. This CDR3 is CASATSGAETDTQYF. The DNA of the CDR3 is TGCGCCAGCGCGACTAGCGGGGCCGAGACAGATACGCAGTATTTT.

V gene TRBV11-2 combines with J gene TRBJ2-1; a possible D gene is TRBD2 (6 bases). V lost 9 bases to trimming and J lost 1 base, with 19 bases between them. Germline lookup yields CDR1 SGHAT and CDR2 FQNNGV. The CDR3 runs 16 residues. CDR3 nucleotides: TGTGCCAGTGCCGTTGGGGGGACGGCTTCCTACAATGAGCAGTTCTTC. As protein: CASAVGGTASYNEQFF.

With regard to this clone: The CDR3 does not end in the conserved phenylalanine or tryptophan, so this is likely a read error. The DNA is omitted, as the CDR3 cannot be located on it reliably, and the CDR3 follows TCRdb's listing. The CDR3 loop reads CASGYRDREGFI. This rearrangement joins TRBV28 to TRBJ1-2; TRBD1, as called in the table, went unchecked against the DNA. CDR1 and CDR2 from the germline V gene are MDHEN and SYDVKM. The CDR3 extends over 12 residues, inclusive of both ends.

The chain has TRBV24-1 and TRBJ2-1; D is perhaps TRBD1 (5 bases). CDR1 and CDR2 from the germline V gene are KGHDR and SFDVKD. The CDR3 contains 13 residues. V was trimmed by 5 bases and J by 7 bases, leaving 11 bases between them. The CDR3 nucleotides are TGTGCCACCAGTGGAGCAGGGAAGAATGAGCAGTTCTTC. Protein: CATSGAGKNEQFF.

The V call is TRBV5-1, the J call TRBJ2-5, with TRBD2 matching 9 bases. V dropped 4 bases and J dropped 2; count of bases not matched to a gene: 3. There are 14 residues in the CDR3. Germline assignment: CDR1 SGHRS and CDR2 YFSETQ. This chain's CDR3 is CASSTLAGQETQYF. Here the CDR3 DNA reads TGCGCCAGCAGCACGCTAGCGGGGCAAGAGACCCAGTACTTC.